This TCR beta chain was identified in a study of T cells in Graves' hyperthyroidism and ophthalmopathy (dated by TCRdb to between 2018 and 2021). With regard to the full study: Peripheral blood samples were taken at the time of initial diagnosis, prior to any treatment. In addition, the study compared T-cell repertoires in thyroid tissue and in blood from roughly six Graves' hyperthyroidism patients. The paper describes TCR Vbeta CDR3 sequencing of 140 or so peripheral blood samples, made up of 43 ophthalmopathy patients, over 70 hyperthyroidism patients and 17 progressor patients. The roughly 100 discovery patients were randomly divided into training and test sets at a 7:3 ratio. To identify distinguishing TCR V-J signatures, a discovery cohort of around 100 patients was used, comprising approximately 40 with Graves' ophthalmopathy and approximately 57 with stable Graves' hyperthyroidism. Prospective prediction of ophthalmopathy was tested in an independent validation cohort consisting of under 20 hyperthyroidism patients and over 15 patients who later progressed to ophthalmopathy. After sampling, hyperthyroidism patients received methimazole starting at 30 mg daily, and ophthalmopathy patients received high-dose intravenous methylprednisolone. Paper-wide results and their limitations: Sample size was not statistically predetermined, and investigators were not blinded to group allocation. A model built on a 13 V-J signature distinguished ophthalmopathy from stable hyperthyroidism, reaching 85% to 90% sensitivity and around 81% specificity in cross-validation and 80%/75% in testing. Blood samples also contained most of the expanded thyroid clonotypes (frequency above 0.001), which suggests that blood repertoires may reflect thyroid immune responses. In validation, progression to ophthalmopathy was predicted by the model with 70% to 71% sensitivity and 72% to 85% specificity, a median of about 6.4 months before onset.

Stable Graves' hyperthyroidism was defined as the absence of progression to ophthalmopathy over 18 months of follow-up. The hyperthyroidism patients were between 18 and 65 years old and newly diagnosed, with a disease duration of less than 2 months. Any patient with an uncontrolled infection, another autoimmune disease, pregnancy or lactation was excluded. Clinical symptoms, serum thyroxine and TRAb, thyroid ultrasound, and orbital computed tomography formed the basis for the diagnoses. PBMCs were separated from roughly 9.6 ml of fresh peripheral blood using Ficoll-Paque density gradient centrifugation. Trizol reagent was used to extract total RNA, and RNA quality was then checked on an Agilent 2100 Bioanalyzer. There are 15 amino acids in the CDR3, from cysteine to phenylalanine inclusive. Only the CDR3 portion is preserved as DNA: 45 bases, with reading frame beginning at the first base. In the germline V gene, CDR1 corresponds to KGHDR and CDR2 to SFDVKD. V is reduced by 4 bases and J by 3 bases, leaving a spacing of 14 bases between them.

The TCR beta CDR3 regions were amplified from RNA transcripts. The TCR CDR3 was subjected to a first round of RT-PCR using the HTBI primer set and the Qiagen OneStep RT-PCR kit. Libraries were constructed in a second round of multiplex PCR, after which size selection and purification were carried out. Paired-end sequencing of the libraries was performed with 100 bp reads on an Illumina HiSeq2000. The original methods were these. SOAPnuke was used to process the raw data, throwing out any read that contained adapters or uncalled bases, had a mean Phred below 15, or lacked an exact constant-primer or identifier match. COPE v1.2.5 was used to merge high-quality paired reads, and clonotypes were defined as unique nucleotide sequences. MiTCR v1.1 was used to align clonotypes to the IMGT TRBV, TRBD and TRBJ reference segments. The analysis included only V-J combinations with a frequency above 0.0001, which together covered 99% to 99.2% of the repertoires. The TCS score was defined as the ratio of F50 (clonal expansion) to E x V (chaos), calculated using BLOSUM62-based TCRdist between CDR3 peptides within each V-J. Welch's t-statistics and random forest reduced fewer than 550 V-J features to some 14, which were used in a naive Bayes classifier (R e1071). TCRdb itself trimmed the public reads at Q25 with fastp, ran MiXCR and retained productive beta chains. Rows with a matching CDR3 protein are joined into one entry that keeps the most common DNA and genes. In this record, the V and J calls reflect TCRdb's handling and not the investigators' own analysis. In this sample the table shows approximately 640,000 distinct CDR3 sequences, around a sixth of which occur a single time. Roughly a sixth of the sample belongs to the ten largest clones.

This clonotype was seen only a few times. Which antigen it targets is not known. Per-nucleotide qualities are absent, and no much larger clonotype sits a single base away. This chain is built from TRBV24-1 and TRBJ2-5, and TRBD2 may be the D gene, going by 6 matching bases. Sequencing was done on a sample of blood. The receptor comes from a man aged 50 to 59 with Graves' hyperthyroidism. The CDR3 sequence is CATSDAGTAKETQYF. The nucleotide sequence is given as TGTGCCACCAGTGACGCCGGGACTGCGAAAGAGACCCAGTACTTC.